The rows below give T cell receptor beta chains drawn from one sample of a study of cytomegalovirus exposure and HLA in healthy donors. The assay was immunoSEQ multiplex PCR, and TCRdb's table has in-frame clones only and misses some. The profile shows about 150,000 clones, roughly 85% of them singletons. Sample: PBMCs. These receptors were obtained from a male donor in good health and CMV-seronegative. The CDR3 runs from the conserved cysteine through the conserved F or W. Fields, in order: V gene, D gene, CDR3 length, J gene, clone size, CDR3 protein, CDR3 DNA. A D gene is named only where the DNA matches it firmly. Size is stated for part of the rows, as once, few or many counts, or as a class when the clone is expanded.

v_gene: TRBV6-1; d_gene: -; len: 17; j_gene: TRBJ2-4; abundance: -; CDR3aa: CASSEDGGEGKANIQYF; CDR3nt: TGTGCCAGCAGTGAAGATGGAGGGGAAGGGAAGGCTAACATTCAGTACTTC
v_gene: TRBV14; d_gene: -; len: 15; j_gene: TRBJ2-5; abundance: -; CDR3aa: CASSQFGGRQETQYF; CDR3nt: TGTGCCAGCAGCCAGTTCGGGGGAAGACAAGAGACCCAGTACTTC
v_gene: TRBV27; d_gene: TRBD2; len: 15; j_gene: TRBJ2-7; abundance: once; CDR3aa: CASRVTSGRTYEQYF; CDR3nt: TGTGCCAGCAGAGTTACTAGCGGGCGGACCTACGAGCAGTACTTC
v_gene: TRBV28; d_gene: -; len: 16; j_gene: TRBJ2-1; abundance: -; CDR3aa: CASRGLLGGQDNEQFF; CDR3nt: TGTGCCAGCAGGGGACTATTGGGGGGACAGGACAATGAGCAGTTCTTC
v_gene: TRBV7-6; d_gene: TRBD2; len: 19; j_gene: TRBJ2-1; abundance: -; CDR3aa: CASSLVSTSGGPSYNEQFF; CDR3nt: TGTGCCAGCAGCTTAGTTTCGACTAGCGGGGGCCCCTCCTACAATGAGCAGTTCTTC
v_gene: TRBV19; d_gene: TRBD1; len: 14; j_gene: TRBJ1-2; abundance: -; CDR3aa: CASSAGQGAQGYTF; CDR3nt: TGTGCCAGTAGTGCCGGACAGGGGGCGCAGGGCTACACCTTC
v_gene: TRBV5-4; d_gene: TRBD2; len: 16; j_gene: TRBJ2-1; abundance: -; CDR3aa: CASSDIRTRVMNEQFF; CDR3nt: TGTGCCAGCAGCGACATCCGGACTAGAGTCATGAATGAGCAGTTCTTC
v_gene: TRBV4-1; d_gene: TRBD1; len: 17; j_gene: TRBJ1-1; abundance: -; CDR3aa: CASSHGTGREWDTEAFF; CDR3nt: TGCGCCAGCAGCCACGGGACAGGTAGGGAGTGGGACACTGAAGCTTTCTTT
v_gene: TRBV6-1; d_gene: -; len: 16; j_gene: TRBJ2-5; abundance: few; CDR3aa: CASSDSTGGGSETQYF; CDR3nt: TGTGCCAGCAGTGATTCAACAGGGGGGGGTTCGGAGACCCAGTACTTC
v_gene: TRBV5-4; d_gene: TRBD1; len: 13; j_gene: TRBJ1-5; abundance: -; CDR3aa: CASSLDRGQPQHF; CDR3nt: TGTGCCAGCAGCTTGGACAGGGGTCAGCCCCAGCATTTT
v_gene: TRBV28; d_gene: -; len: 14; j_gene: TRBJ2-2; abundance: -; CDR3aa: CASSLLQGTGELFF; CDR3nt: TGTGCCAGCAGTTTATTACAGGGCACCGGGGAGCTGTTTTTT
v_gene: TRBV29-1; d_gene: -; len: 14; j_gene: TRBJ2-7; abundance: -; CDR3aa: CSVGKTNRRYEQYF; CDR3nt: TGCAGCGTTGGGAAGACTAATCGACGTTACGAGCAGTACTTC
v_gene: TRBV11-2; d_gene: TRBD2; len: 15; j_gene: TRBJ2-1; abundance: -; CDR3aa: CASSLRAGGGNEQFF; CDR3nt: TGTGCCAGCAGCTTAAGAGCGGGAGGGGGTAATGAGCAGTTCTTC
v_gene: TRBV6-1; d_gene: -; len: 11; j_gene: TRBJ1-2; abundance: few; CDR3aa: CASGNRMGYTF; CDR3nt: TGTGCCAGCGGAAACAGGATGGGCTACACCTTC
v_gene: TRBV5-4; d_gene: -; len: 16; j_gene: TRBJ2-3; abundance: -; CDR3aa: CASSLGGGAREDTQYF; CDR3nt: TGTGCCAGCAGCTTGGGGGGCGGGGCGAGGGAGGATACGCAGTATTTT
v_gene: TRBV19; d_gene: TRBD1; len: 13; j_gene: TRBJ1-2; abundance: -; CDR3aa: CASSLDRVYGYTF; CDR3nt: TGTGCCAGTAGTTTGGACAGGGTCTATGGCTACACCTTC
v_gene: TRBV25-1; d_gene: TRBD1; len: 16; j_gene: TRBJ2-7; abundance: -; CDR3aa: CASSGGVGQGGYEQYF; CDR3nt: TGTGCCAGCAGTGGGGGCGTGGGACAGGGAGGCTACGAGCAGTACTTC
v_gene: TRBV6-5; d_gene: -; len: 15; j_gene: TRBJ1-5; abundance: -; CDR3aa: CASSYSRGSNQPQHF; CDR3nt: TGTGCCAGCAGTTATTCCAGGGGTAGCAATCAGCCCCAGCATTTT
v_gene: TRBV13; d_gene: TRBD1; len: 14; j_gene: TRBJ1-6; abundance: -; CDR3aa: CASSLYRGRSPLHF; CDR3nt: TGTGCCAGCAGCTTATACAGGGGACGGTCACCCCTCCACTTT
v_gene: TRBV29-1; d_gene: -; len: 12; j_gene: TRBJ1-2; abundance: -; CDR3aa: CSVEDGNYGYTF; CDR3nt: TGCAGCGTGGAAGACGGTAACTATGGCTACACCTTC
v_gene: TRBV2; d_gene: -; len: 13; j_gene: TRBJ1-1; abundance: -; CDR3aa: CASSDPGGTGAFF; CDR3nt: TGTGCCAGCAGTGACCCGGGAGGGACTGGAGCTTTCTTT
v_gene: TRBV6-1; d_gene: TRBD1; len: 13; j_gene: TRBJ2-7; abundance: -; CDR3aa: CASDGQGRYEQYF; CDR3nt: TGTGCCAGCGATGGACAGGGGCGCTACGAGCAGTACTTC
v_gene: TRBV4-2; d_gene: -; len: 16; j_gene: TRBJ1-6; abundance: -; CDR3aa: CASSQEKSSYNSPLHF; CDR3nt: TGTGCCAGCAGCCAAGAAAAGAGCTCCTATAATTCACCCCTCCACTTT
v_gene: TRBV6-5; d_gene: TRBD1; len: 15; j_gene: TRBJ2-7; abundance: -; CDR3aa: CASLGIRQGVYEQYF; CDR3nt: TGTGCCAGCTTGGGGATAAGACAGGGGGTATACGAGCAGTACTTC
v_gene: TRBV27; d_gene: TRBD1; len: 15; j_gene: TRBJ1-5; abundance: -; CDR3aa: CASSLGQGRYQPQHF; CDR3nt: TGTGCCAGCAGTTTGGGACAGGGAAGGTATCAGCCCCAGCATTTT
v_gene: TRBV6-5; d_gene: -; len: 14; j_gene: TRBJ2-4; abundance: once; CDR3aa: CATKTDLAKNIQYF; CDR3nt: TGTGCCACCAAGACGGACTTAGCCAAAAACATTCAGTACTTC
v_gene: TRBV7-2; d_gene: -; len: 12; j_gene: TRBJ2-1; abundance: -; CDR3aa: CASSFNYNEQFF; CDR3nt: TGTGCCAGCAGCTTCAACTACAATGAGCAGTTCTTC
v_gene: TRBV4-3; d_gene: TRBD1; len: 16; j_gene: TRBJ2-6; abundance: -; CDR3aa: CASSRGQHSGANVLTF; CDR3nt: TGCGCCAGCAGCCGGGGACAGCACTCTGGGGCCAACGTCCTGACTTTC
v_gene: TRBV11-3; d_gene: -; len: 13; j_gene: TRBJ2-3; abundance: -; CDR3aa: CASSLEETSPLYF; CDR3nt: TGTGCCAGCAGCTTAGAAGAGACTAGTCCGCTGTATTTT
v_gene: TRBV19; d_gene: TRBD1; len: 15; j_gene: TRBJ2-3; abundance: -; CDR3aa: CATLTDRDVADTQYF; CDR3nt: TGTGCCACCCTAACCGACAGGGATGTAGCAGATACGCAGTATTTT
v_gene: TRBV10-3; d_gene: TRBD1; len: 13; j_gene: TRBJ1-1; abundance: -; CDR3aa: CAGRGQEGTEAFF; CDR3nt: TGTGCCGGAAGGGGACAGGAGGGCACTGAAGCTTTCTTT
v_gene: TRBV9; d_gene: TRBD1; len: 14; j_gene: TRBJ2-7; abundance: once; CDR3aa: CASSATDRAYEQYF; CDR3nt: TGTGCCAGCAGCGCCACGGACAGGGCCTACGAGCAGTACTTC
v_gene: TRBV7-9; d_gene: -; len: 17; j_gene: TRBJ1-2; abundance: once; CDR3aa: CSSSLAIKGADGYGYTF; CDR3nt: TGTTCCAGCAGCTTAGCCATCAAAGGGGCGGATGGCTATGGCTACACCTTC
v_gene: TRBV7-9; d_gene: TRBD2; len: 17; j_gene: TRBJ2-3; abundance: -; CDR3aa: CASSPLPGTSGTDTQYF; CDR3nt: TGTGCCAGCAGCCCCCTCCCCGGGACTAGCGGAACAGATACGCAGTATTTT
v_gene: TRBV7-9; d_gene: TRBD1; len: 13; j_gene: TRBJ2-7; abundance: -; CDR3aa: CASSRTGGSEQYF; CDR3nt: TGTGCCAGCAGCAGGACAGGGGGCAGCGAGCAGTACTTC
v_gene: TRBV9; d_gene: TRBD2; len: 15; j_gene: TRBJ2-3; abundance: -; CDR3aa: CASSLGLAGTDTQYF; CDR3nt: TGTGCCAGCAGCTTAGGACTAGCGGGGACAGATACGCAGTATTTT
v_gene: TRBV15; d_gene: -; len: 16; j_gene: TRBJ2-5; abundance: -; CDR3aa: CATSRVPGLLQETQYF; CDR3nt: TGTGCCACCAGCAGAGTCCCGGGACTCCTCCAAGAGACCCAGTACTTC
v_gene: TRBV28; d_gene: TRBD1; len: 14; j_gene: TRBJ1-1; abundance: -; CDR3aa: CASSLRTGGTEAFF; CDR3nt: TGTGCCAGCAGTTTACGGACAGGGGGCACTGAAGCTTTCTTT
v_gene: TRBV7-9; d_gene: -; len: 14; j_gene: TRBJ2-3; abundance: -; CDR3aa: CASSRGTFTDTQYF; CDR3nt: TGTGCCAGCAGCCGAGGGACTTTCACAGATACGCAGTATTTT
v_gene: TRBV6-5; d_gene: TRBD2; len: 15; j_gene: TRBJ2-7; abundance: once; CDR3aa: CASRSLEREKYEQYF; CDR3nt: TGTGCCAGCAGATCACTGGAGCGGGAGAAGTACGAGCAGTACTTC
v_gene: TRBV5-1; d_gene: TRBD1; len: 14; j_gene: TRBJ2-1; abundance: -; CDR3aa: CASSLTGGVNEQFF; CDR3nt: TGCGCCAGCAGCTTGACAGGGGGAGTCAATGAGCAGTTCTTC
v_gene: TRBV4-1; d_gene: TRBD1; len: 16; j_gene: TRBJ1-1; abundance: -; CDR3aa: CASSQGRGRKGTEAFF; CDR3nt: TGCGCCAGCAGCCAAGGCAGGGGGCGAAAGGGCACTGAAGCTTTCTTT
v_gene: TRBV25-1; d_gene: -; len: 15; j_gene: TRBJ2-7; abundance: -; CDR3aa: CASSASGRSADEQYF; CDR3nt: TGTGCCAGCAGTGCTTCGGGGAGGTCTGCCGACGAGCAGTACTTC
v_gene: TRBV7-2; d_gene: -; len: 13; j_gene: TRBJ1-1; abundance: -; CDR3aa: CAGSASGWTEAFF; CDR3nt: TGTGCCGGCAGCGCCTCAGGGTGGACTGAAGCTTTCTTT
v_gene: TRBV7-9; d_gene: -; len: 13; j_gene: TRBJ1-2; abundance: -; CDR3aa: CSSSLGQSYGYTF; CDR3nt: TGTTCCAGCAGCCTTGGACAGTCCTATGGCTACACCTTC
v_gene: TRBV7-9; d_gene: TRBD1; len: 17; j_gene: TRBJ2-1; abundance: -; CDR3aa: CASSLALGTGNYNEQFF; CDR3nt: TGTGCCAGCAGCTTAGCGCTAGGGACAGGGAACTACAATGAGCAGTTCTTC
v_gene: TRBV5-6; d_gene: TRBD1; len: 13; j_gene: TRBJ1-1; abundance: -; CDR3aa: CASSVWDSTEAFF; CDR3nt: TGTGCCAGCAGCGTATGGGACAGCACTGAAGCTTTCTTT
v_gene: TRBV6-6; d_gene: -; len: 13; j_gene: TRBJ2-7; abundance: -; CDR3aa: CASSPSASYEQYF; CDR3nt: TGTGCCAGCAGTCCCAGCGCTTCCTACGAGCAGTACTTC
v_gene: TRBV7-8; d_gene: -; len: 14; j_gene: TRBJ2-4; abundance: -; CDR3aa: CASSLTGFGNIQYF; CDR3nt: TGTGCCAGCAGCTTAACAGGATTCGGAAACATTCAGTACTTC
v_gene: TRBV11-2; d_gene: TRBD1; len: 17; j_gene: TRBJ1-4; abundance: -; CDR3aa: CASSTRQGSSTNEKLFF; CDR3nt: TGTGCCAGCAGCACCCGACAGGGGAGTAGCACTAATGAAAAACTGTTTTTT
v_gene: TRBV29-1; d_gene: -; len: 12; j_gene: TRBJ1-5; abundance: few; CDR3aa: CSVGTSNQPQHF; CDR3nt: TGCAGCGTGGGGACAAGTAATCAGCCCCAGCATTTT
v_gene: TRBV30; d_gene: -; len: 14; j_gene: TRBJ1-3; abundance: -; CDR3aa: CAWMEGSSGNTIYF; CDR3nt: TGTGCCTGGATGGAGGGAAGCTCTGGAAACACCATATATTTT
v_gene: TRBV4-1; d_gene: TRBD1; len: 15; j_gene: TRBJ2-1; abundance: once; CDR3aa: CASSQGQGIGNEQFF; CDR3nt: TGCGCCAGCAGCCAAGGACAGGGAATCGGGAATGAGCAGTTCTTC